This is a list of T cell receptor beta chains from one sample in a study of cytomegalovirus exposure and HLA in healthy donors. The method was immunoSEQ multiplex PCR; TCRdb's version includes in-frame clones alone and lacks a portion of them. The data show 130,000 to 150,000 clones, roughly 89% seen once. The sequenced sample was PBMCs. These receptors all come from a man younger than 35 in good health and CMV-seropositive. The CDR3 runs from the conserved cysteine through the conserved F or W. The D gene is left open where the match is weak. Only part of the rows carry a size: once, few, many, or a class if the clone is expanded.

j_call: TRBJ2-7; v_call: TRBV10-3; d_call: NA; clone_size: NA; cdr3_length: 13; cdr3_nt: TGTGCCATCGGGGAGGATCCAGACTACGAGCAGTACTTC; cdr3_aa: CAIGEDPDYEQYF
j_call: TRBJ1-2; v_call: TRBV6-1; d_call: NA; clone_size: NA; cdr3_length: 15; cdr3_nt: TGTGCCAGCAGTATGCCGGGGACCCCCGCGGGGGGCTACACCTTC; cdr3_aa: CASSMPGTPAGGYTF
j_call: TRBJ1-3; v_call: TRBV7-6; d_call: NA; clone_size: NA; cdr3_length: 14; cdr3_nt: TGTGCCAGCAGCCACTCGGGGTCTGGAAACACCATATATTTT; cdr3_aa: CASSHSGSGNTIYF
j_call: TRBJ2-3; v_call: TRBV11-2; d_call: TRBD2; clone_size: NA; cdr3_length: 16; cdr3_nt: TGTGCCAGCAGCTTCGTGAGCGGGGCCAGCACAGATACGCAGTATTTT; cdr3_aa: CASSFVSGASTDTQYF
j_call: TRBJ2-7; v_call: TRBV18; d_call: TRBD2; clone_size: NA; cdr3_length: 16; cdr3_nt: TGTGCCAGCTCACCACCCGGACTAGCGGGGGGGTACGAGCAGTACTTC; cdr3_aa: CASSPPGLAGGYEQYF
j_call: TRBJ1-1; v_call: TRBV15; d_call: NA; clone_size: NA; cdr3_length: 14; cdr3_nt: TGTGCCACCAGCAGAGGGCGGGGAAACACTGAAGCTTTCTTT; cdr3_aa: CATSRGRGNTEAFF
j_call: TRBJ2-3; v_call: TRBV11-2; d_call: TRBD2; clone_size: NA; cdr3_length: 18; cdr3_nt: TGTGCCAGCAGCTTAGGGCGGCTAGCGGGGGTTTTCACAGATACGCAGTATTTT; cdr3_aa: CASSLGRLAGVFTDTQYF
j_call: TRBJ2-1; v_call: TRBV9; d_call: TRBD2; clone_size: NA; cdr3_length: 15; cdr3_nt: TGTGCCAGCAGCGCCACTAGCGGGGGCATCAATGAGCAGTTCTTC; cdr3_aa: CASSATSGGINEQFF
j_call: TRBJ2-1; v_call: TRBV11-2; d_call: NA; clone_size: NA; cdr3_length: 13; cdr3_nt: TGTGCCAGCAGGACTTTTAGGGGGAATGAGCAGTTCTTC; cdr3_aa: CASRTFRGNEQFF
j_call: TRBJ2-5; v_call: TRBV29-1; d_call: NA; clone_size: NA; cdr3_length: 13; cdr3_nt: TGCAGCGGGGAGGGGGGCCCTGGCGAGACCCAGTACTTC; cdr3_aa: CSGEGGPGETQYF
j_call: TRBJ2-6; v_call: TRBV5-1; d_call: NA; clone_size: once; cdr3_length: 13; cdr3_nt: TGCGCCAGCAGCTTGGACAGTAGCAACGTCCTGACTTTC; cdr3_aa: CASSLDSSNVLTF
j_call: TRBJ2-7; v_call: TRBV5-5; d_call: TRBD1; clone_size: NA; cdr3_length: 16; cdr3_nt: TGTGCCAGCAGCTTGGGTTGGGGACAGGGGGCTTTAGAGCAGTACTTC; cdr3_aa: CASSLGWGQGALEQYF
j_call: TRBJ2-3; v_call: TRBV6-1; d_call: TRBD2; clone_size: few; cdr3_length: 15; cdr3_nt: TGTGCCAGCAACGGGGGGGCCACTAGCACAGATACGCAGTATTTT; cdr3_aa: CASNGGATSTDTQYF
j_call: TRBJ1-1; v_call: TRBV7-2; d_call: NA; clone_size: few; cdr3_length: 12; cdr3_nt: TGTGCCAGCAGCTCCTCAGGCAGGGTGTCCCCTTTT; cdr3_aa: CASSSSGRVSPF
j_call: TRBJ2-1; v_call: TRBV4-1; d_call: NA; clone_size: NA; cdr3_length: 14; cdr3_nt: TGCGCCAGCAGCCTTACAGGAACTTACAATGAGCAGTTCTTC; cdr3_aa: CASSLTGTYNEQFF
j_call: TRBJ2-1; v_call: TRBV7-6; d_call: NA; clone_size: NA; cdr3_length: 15; cdr3_nt: TGTGCCAGCAGCCTCCACGGCGGTAGCTCCAGTGAGCAGTTCTTC; cdr3_aa: CASSLHGGSSSEQFF
j_call: TRBJ2-5; v_call: TRBV7-8; d_call: TRBD2; clone_size: once; cdr3_length: 16; cdr3_nt: TGTGCCAGCAGCAAGGGGACTAGCGGTATACAAGAGACCCAGTACTTC; cdr3_aa: CASSKGTSGIQETQYF
j_call: TRBJ1-1; v_call: TRBV14; d_call: NA; clone_size: NA; cdr3_length: 13; cdr3_nt: TGTGCCAGCACCGAACAGGTTAACACTGAAGCTTTCTTT; cdr3_aa: CASTEQVNTEAFF
j_call: TRBJ2-7; v_call: TRBV10-3; d_call: NA; clone_size: NA; cdr3_length: 15; cdr3_nt: TGTGCCATCAGTGAGCGGAGCGCCAGCTCCTACGAGCAGTACTTC; cdr3_aa: CAISERSASSYEQYF
j_call: TRBJ2-1; v_call: TRBV19; d_call: TRBD1; clone_size: NA; cdr3_length: 15; cdr3_nt: TGTGCCAGTAGTTCGACAGGGGGACACTACAATGAGCAGTTCTTC; cdr3_aa: CASSSTGGHYNEQFF
j_call: TRBJ1-5; v_call: TRBV2; d_call: TRBD1; clone_size: NA; cdr3_length: 14; cdr3_nt: TGTGCCAGCAGTGGACAGGGGGCAGGTCAGCCCCAGCATTTT; cdr3_aa: CASSGQGAGQPQHF
j_call: TRBJ2-1; v_call: TRBV7-9; d_call: TRBD2; clone_size: NA; cdr3_length: 17; cdr3_nt: TGTGCCGGCAGCTTAGCGGGAGCGGGAGGGCCTCGTAATGAGCAGTTCTTC; cdr3_aa: CAGSLAGAGGPRNEQFF
j_call: TRBJ2-5; v_call: TRBV6-1; d_call: TRBD1; clone_size: NA; cdr3_length: 15; cdr3_nt: TGTGCCAGCAGTTCCCGACAGGGTCAACAAGAGACCCAGTACTTC; cdr3_aa: CASSSRQGQQETQYF
j_call: TRBJ2-2; v_call: TRBV6-4; d_call: NA; clone_size: NA; cdr3_length: 13; cdr3_nt: TGTGCCTCCCGAAAAACGGGCACCGGGGAGCTGTTTTTT; cdr3_aa: CASRKTGTGELFF
j_call: TRBJ2-1; v_call: TRBV5-1; d_call: TRBD1; clone_size: NA; cdr3_length: 14; cdr3_nt: TGCGCCAGCAGCCCGGGACAGCTCTACAATGAGCAGTTCTTC; cdr3_aa: CASSPGQLYNEQFF
j_call: TRBJ1-2; v_call: TRBV10-2; d_call: NA; clone_size: NA; cdr3_length: 12; cdr3_nt: TGCGCCAGCTTAACCGATAGCTATGGCTACACCTTC; cdr3_aa: CASLTDSYGYTF
j_call: TRBJ2-1; v_call: TRBV7-6; d_call: TRBD1; clone_size: NA; cdr3_length: 15; cdr3_nt: TGTGCCAGCAGCTCCATACAGGGGCTGTCCAATGAGCAGTTCTTC; cdr3_aa: CASSSIQGLSNEQFF
j_call: TRBJ1-2; v_call: TRBV7-8; d_call: TRBD1; clone_size: NA; cdr3_length: 15; cdr3_nt: TGTGCCAGCAGCTTTGGTACAGGGGGCTTCTATGGCTACACCTTC; cdr3_aa: CASSFGTGGFYGYTF
j_call: TRBJ1-2; v_call: TRBV13; d_call: TRBD1; clone_size: NA; cdr3_length: 13; cdr3_nt: TGTGCCAGCAGCTTGACAGGGAACTATGGCTACACCTTC; cdr3_aa: CASSLTGNYGYTF
j_call: TRBJ2-5; v_call: TRBV7-3; d_call: TRBD1; clone_size: NA; cdr3_length: 13; cdr3_nt: TGTGCCAGCAGCAACGACAGGGCAGAGACCCAGTACTTC; cdr3_aa: CASSNDRAETQYF
j_call: TRBJ2-2; v_call: TRBV4-2; d_call: TRBD2; clone_size: NA; cdr3_length: 15; cdr3_nt: TGTGCCAGCAGCCTCGGGGGGTCGAACACCGGGGAGCTGTTTTTT; cdr3_aa: CASSLGGSNTGELFF
j_call: TRBJ1-1; v_call: TRBV13; d_call: NA; clone_size: few; cdr3_length: 15; cdr3_nt: TGTGCCAGCAGTTCCGCAGATGGGGCAAGCACTGAAGCTTTCTTT; cdr3_aa: CASSSADGASTEAFF
j_call: TRBJ1-1; v_call: TRBV6-1; d_call: TRBD1; clone_size: NA; cdr3_length: 14; cdr3_nt: TGTGCCAGCAGTCGGGGACAGTTGAACACTGAAGCTTTCTTT; cdr3_aa: CASSRGQLNTEAFF
j_call: TRBJ2-3; v_call: TRBV5-4; d_call: NA; clone_size: NA; cdr3_length: 16; cdr3_nt: TGTGCCAGCAGCTTGGATCCTAGCCGTAATTCAGATACGCAGTATTTT; cdr3_aa: CASSLDPSRNSDTQYF
j_call: TRBJ1-4; v_call: TRBV5-6; d_call: TRBD1; clone_size: NA; cdr3_length: 16; cdr3_nt: TGTGCCAGCAGCAGAACATTCCGGGACAGTTATGAAAAACTGTTTTTT; cdr3_aa: CASSRTFRDSYEKLFF
j_call: TRBJ1-2; v_call: TRBV6-1; d_call: NA; clone_size: NA; cdr3_length: 13; cdr3_nt: TGTGCCAGCAGTGAAAGTCAGGGGCTTGGCTACACCTTC; cdr3_aa: CASSESQGLGYTF
j_call: TRBJ2-4; v_call: TRBV5-8; d_call: TRBD1; clone_size: NA; cdr3_length: 16; cdr3_nt: TGTGCCAGCAGCTTTACAGGGGTAGGAACCAAAAACATTCAGTACTTC; cdr3_aa: CASSFTGVGTKNIQYF
j_call: TRBJ1-2; v_call: TRBV18; d_call: TRBD1; clone_size: NA; cdr3_length: 12; cdr3_nt: TGTGCCAGCTCTTCAGACAGGGCAGGCTACACCTTC; cdr3_aa: CASSSDRAGYTF
j_call: TRBJ1-1; v_call: TRBV28; d_call: NA; clone_size: NA; cdr3_length: 15; cdr3_nt: TGTGCCAGCAGTCCGCGAGGAGGGGCGGGCACTGAAGCTTTCTTT; cdr3_aa: CASSPRGGAGTEAFF
j_call: TRBJ2-1; v_call: TRBV5-1; d_call: NA; clone_size: NA; cdr3_length: 14; cdr3_nt: TGCGCCAGCAGCCCTGACATCCCCTACAATGAGCAGTTCTTC; cdr3_aa: CASSPDIPYNEQFF
j_call: TRBJ2-1; v_call: TRBV6-5; d_call: NA; clone_size: NA; cdr3_length: 14; cdr3_nt: TGTGCCAGCAGTTCAACTAGCTCCTACAATGAGCAGTTCTTC; cdr3_aa: CASSSTSSYNEQFF